This T cell receptor beta chain was documented in a study of T cells after yellow fever vaccination. Regarding this clonotype: A read error may account for a junction end that differs from germline.

TCRdb passed the 5' RACE reads through MiXCR, listing each CDR3 protein once. The table lists about 550,000 distinct CDR3 sequences, over 15% of them singletons, with around an eighth in the top ten. The TCR originated in a man younger than 40 who received the YFV17D yellow fever vaccine. The specimen comprised PBMCs, sampled 15 days after the yellow fever booster vaccination.

This CDR3 is CASSLRTSGTDTRYF. The CDR3 bases are TGTGCCAGCAGTTTAAGGACTAGCGGCACAGATACGCGGTATTTT. The chain uses TRBV12-3 or TRBV12-4 and TRBJ2-3; 10 bases map to TRBD2. This CDR3 comprises 15 residues.